A selection of T cell receptor beta chains follows, all from one sample in a study of molecular identifiers for immune sequencing clone quantification. MiXCR, applied by TCRdb to the PCR reads, yields one record per CDR3 protein. Among about 510,000 distinct CDR3 sequences listed, 20% to 25% were seen once. Material: naive CD8+ T cells from blood, with Jurkat cell RNA spiked in. Receptors were obtained from a human donor in good health. Some libraries in this study had Jurkat cell RNA spiked in. Each CDR3 is given with its conserved first and last residue. Each record gives: V gene, CDR3 length, D gene, J gene, clone size, CDR3 DNA, CDR3 protein. D genes are given only for firm matches. Clone sizes are given selectively: once, few, many, or a class where the clone is expanded.

v_call: TRBV2; cdr3_length: 16; d_call: TRBD1; j_call: TRBJ2-2; clone_size: many; cdr3_nt: TGTGCCAGCAGCATGTTCGACAGGGCGGACACCGGGGAGCTGTTTTTT; cdr3_aa: CASSMFDRADTGELFF
v_call: TRBV27; cdr3_length: 18; d_call: -; j_call: TRBJ1-4; clone_size: few; cdr3_nt: TGTGCCAGCAGTCCATCAAGGGGAGAGGGTGAGGGTGGAGAAAAACTGTTTTTT; cdr3_aa: CASSPSRGEGEGGEKLFF
v_call: TRBV6-5; cdr3_length: 13; d_call: -; j_call: TRBJ2-7; clone_size: many; cdr3_nt: TGTGCCAGCAGTTACACGGGCCCCTACGAGCAGTACTTC; cdr3_aa: CASSYTGPYEQYF
v_call: TRBV7-9; cdr3_length: 15; d_call: -; j_call: TRBJ1-3; clone_size: few; cdr3_nt: TGTGCCAGCAGCTTTCCCCCGAGCTCTGGAAACACCATATATTTT; cdr3_aa: CASSFPPSSGNTIYF
v_call: TRBV7-8; cdr3_length: 12; d_call: -; j_call: TRBJ2-5; clone_size: many; cdr3_nt: TGTGCCAGCAGCTTAGTAGCTGAGACCCAGTACTTC; cdr3_aa: CASSLVAETQYF
v_call: TRBV10-3; cdr3_length: 15; d_call: -; j_call: TRBJ2-7; clone_size: -; cdr3_nt: TGTGCCATCAGTGACCTCGACAGTCTCGGGTACGAGCAGTACTTC; cdr3_aa: CAISDLDSLGYEQYF
v_call: TRBV20-1; cdr3_length: 13; d_call: TRBD1; j_call: TRBJ2-7; clone_size: few; cdr3_nt: TGCAGTGCCCAACCCCGGGACAGGGGGGAGCAGTACTTC; cdr3_aa: CSAQPRDRGEQYF
v_call: TRBV14; cdr3_length: 20; d_call: TRBD2; j_call: TRBJ2-7; clone_size: few; cdr3_nt: TGTGCCAGCAGCCAAGATCCGCTCACCTTTCTAGCGGGAAGCTCCTACGAGCAGTACTTC; cdr3_aa: CASSQDPLTFLAGSSYEQYF
v_call: TRBV7-2; cdr3_length: 13; d_call: TRBD2; j_call: TRBJ2-7; clone_size: -; cdr3_nt: TGTGCCAGCAGCGCGGGAGGGAGGTACGAGCAGTACTTC; cdr3_aa: CASSAGGRYEQYF
v_call: TRBV12-3/TRBV12-4; cdr3_length: 14; d_call: -; j_call: TRBJ2-3; clone_size: many; cdr3_nt: TGTGCCAGCAGTTTAACTAGCAAGACAGATACGCAGTATTTT; cdr3_aa: CASSLTSKTDTQYF
v_call: TRBV7-9; cdr3_length: 12; d_call: -; j_call: TRBJ2-2; clone_size: -; cdr3_nt: TGTGCCGGCAGCTTTGGAACCGGGGAGCTGTTTTTT; cdr3_aa: CAGSFGTGELFF
v_call: TRBV5-1; cdr3_length: 14; d_call: TRBD2; j_call: TRBJ2-1; clone_size: many; cdr3_nt: TGCGCCAGCAGCTTAGCGGGAGGACCCAATGAGCAGTTCTTC; cdr3_aa: CASSLAGGPNEQFF
v_call: TRBV15; cdr3_length: 14; d_call: TRBD2; j_call: TRBJ2-3; clone_size: many; cdr3_nt: TGTGCCACCAGCAGAGAGCGGGCTAGCGGGGTTCAGTATTTT; cdr3_aa: CATSRERASGVQYF
v_call: TRBV19; cdr3_length: 14; d_call: TRBD2; j_call: TRBJ2-3; clone_size: -; cdr3_nt: TGTGCCAGTAGTTTTCTAGCGGGAGGGGATACGCAGTATTTT; cdr3_aa: CASSFLAGGDTQYF
v_call: TRBV10-3; cdr3_length: 14; d_call: -; j_call: TRBJ2-3; clone_size: many; cdr3_nt: TGTGCCATCAGTGACGGGATGGGCACAGATACGCAGTATTTT; cdr3_aa: CAISDGMGTDTQYF
v_call: TRBV20-1; cdr3_length: 19; d_call: TRBD2; j_call: TRBJ2-3; clone_size: many; cdr3_nt: TGCAGTGCTAGAGATCGGAATATCTGGACTAGCGCTAGCACAGATACGCAGTATTTT; cdr3_aa: CSARDRNIWTSASTDTQYF
v_call: TRBV20-1; cdr3_length: 14; d_call: -; j_call: TRBJ2-3; clone_size: many; cdr3_nt: TGCAGTGCTAGAGTATCGCGGGGCACAGATACGCAGTATTTT; cdr3_aa: CSARVSRGTDTQYF
v_call: TRBV2; cdr3_length: 10; d_call: -; j_call: TRBJ2-7; clone_size: -; cdr3_nt: TGTGCCAGCAGTGCGAACGAGCAGTACTTC; cdr3_aa: CASSANEQYF
v_call: TRBV5-1; cdr3_length: 17; d_call: -; j_call: TRBJ2-3; clone_size: -; cdr3_nt: TGCGCCAGCAGCTTGGGGGTTCAGGGGCCAAGCACAGATACGCAGTATTTT; cdr3_aa: CASSLGVQGPSTDTQYF
v_call: TRBV6-5; cdr3_length: 13; d_call: -; j_call: TRBJ2-7; clone_size: many; cdr3_nt: TGTGCCAGCAGTTACTCGGAGCGGAGGGAGCAGTACTTC; cdr3_aa: CASSYSERREQYF
v_call: TRBV3-1; cdr3_length: 16; d_call: TRBD2; j_call: TRBJ2-1; clone_size: -; cdr3_nt: TGTGCCAGCAGCCAGGTTAGCGGGGGCCCCTACAATGAGCAGTTCTTC; cdr3_aa: CASSQVSGGPYNEQFF